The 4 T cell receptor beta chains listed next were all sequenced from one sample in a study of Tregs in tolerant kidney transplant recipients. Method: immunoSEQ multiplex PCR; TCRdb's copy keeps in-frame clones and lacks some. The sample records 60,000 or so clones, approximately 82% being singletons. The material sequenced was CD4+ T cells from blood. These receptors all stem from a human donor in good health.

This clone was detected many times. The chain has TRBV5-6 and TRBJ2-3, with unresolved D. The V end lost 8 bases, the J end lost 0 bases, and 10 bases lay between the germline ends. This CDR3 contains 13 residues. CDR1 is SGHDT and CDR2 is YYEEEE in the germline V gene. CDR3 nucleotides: TGTGCCAGTGGAGCCGGGAGCACAGATACGCAGTATTTT. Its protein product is CASGAGSTDTQYF.

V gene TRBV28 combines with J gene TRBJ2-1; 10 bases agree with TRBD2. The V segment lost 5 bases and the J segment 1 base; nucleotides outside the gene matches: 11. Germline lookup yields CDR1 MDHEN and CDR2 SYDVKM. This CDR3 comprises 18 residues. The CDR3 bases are TGTGCCAGCAGTACCTTAGCGGGGGGCGCCGAATCCTACAATGAGCAGTTCTTC. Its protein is CASSTLAGGAESYNEQFF.

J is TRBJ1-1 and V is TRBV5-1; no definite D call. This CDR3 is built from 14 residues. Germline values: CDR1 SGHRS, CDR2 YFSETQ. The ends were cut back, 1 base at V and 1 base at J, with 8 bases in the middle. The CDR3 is CASSLTAANTEAFF. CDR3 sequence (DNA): TGCGCCAGCAGCTTGACAGCCGCGAACACTGAAGCTTTCTTT. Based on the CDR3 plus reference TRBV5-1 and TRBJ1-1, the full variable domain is KAGVTQTPRYLIKTRGQQVTLSCSPISGHRSVSWYQQTPGQGLQFLFEYFSETQRNKGNFPGRFSGRQFSNSRSEMNVSTLELGDSALYLCASSLTAANTEAFFGQGTRLTVV.

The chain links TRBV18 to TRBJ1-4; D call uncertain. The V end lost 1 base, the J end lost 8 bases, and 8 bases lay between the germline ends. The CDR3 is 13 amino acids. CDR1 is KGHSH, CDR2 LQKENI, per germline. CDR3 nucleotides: TGTGCCAGCTCACCACTGGACGGGGAAAAACTGTTTTTT. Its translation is CASSPLDGEKLFF. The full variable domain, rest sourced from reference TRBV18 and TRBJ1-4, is NAGVMQNPRHLVRRRGQEARLRCSPMKGHSHVYWYRQLPEEGLKFMVYLQKENIIDESGMPKERFSAEFPKEGPSILRIQQVVRGDSAAYFCASSPLDGEKLFFGSGTQLSVL.